This T cell receptor beta chain was documented in a study of shared clonotypes between healthy human individuals. As for the study in general: Each donor had three CD4 naive, three CD4 memory, two CD8 naive and one CD8 memory plate.

The CDR3 contains 16 residues. Germline CDR1 SGHRS, CDR2 YFSETQ. V was clipped by 0 bases and J by 2 bases; unmatched bases: 3. The repertoire was sequenced with immunoSEQ multiplex PCR; TCRdb's copy has only in-frame clones and lacks some. This table has about 2.3 million clones, 85% to 95% appearing once. The chain employs TRBV5-1 and TRBJ1-4; 8 nucleotides align to TRBD1. What was sequenced was naive CD4+ T cells from PBMCs. Indicated subset: CD45RA+ positively selected. The receptor was isolated from a man between 18 and 35 years old in good health. Some clones in this sample may be carry-over from other donors' samples. CDR3 region: CASSLAPGGTNEKLFF. The CDR3 region has the DNA TGCGCCAGCAGCTTGGCCCCAGGGGGCACTAATGAAAAACTGTTTTTT. Full variable domain (rest looked up from reference TRBV5-1 and TRBJ1-4): KAGVTQTPRYLIKTRGQQVTLSCSPISGHRSVSWYQQTPGQGLQFLFEYFSETQRNKGNFPGRFSGRQFSNSRSEMNVSTLELGDSALYLCASSLAPGGTNEKLFFGSGTQLSVL.